The 16 T cell receptor beta chains given below trace back to one sample, sequenced in a study of spatial heterogeneity in lung cancer. TCRdb reprocessed the 5' RACE reads via MiXCR and lists one record per CDR3 protein. The sample carries approximately 40,000 distinct CDR3 sequences, approximately 5.2% recorded once. Noted time point: sample taken at primary tumor resection. In each case, whole RNA from tumor, nontumor lung or frozen PBMC was sequenced unsorted. Sequenced material: PBMCs, taken at surgery. The receptors stem from a female donor with early-stage non-small cell lung cancer.

At least ten counts were recorded for this clonotype. This chain joins TRBV9 and TRBJ2-7; D call uncertain. Germline CDR1 SGDLS, CDR2 YYNGEE. The CDR3 has 13 residues. V was shortened by 0 bases and J by 0 bases, with 4 bases between the two germline ends. The CDR3 protein is CASSVGPSYEQYF. The CDR3, as DNA: TGTGCCAGCAGCGTAGGGCCCTCCTACGAGCAGTACTTC.

This clonotype came up a few times. The rearrangement links TRBV14 to TRBJ2-2; D unclear. From germline, CDR1 is SGHDN and CDR2 FVKESK. The length of the CDR3 is 11 residues. Trimming pared 3 bases from V and 9 bases from J, leaving 5 bases between. Here the CDR3 DNA reads TGTGCCAGCAGCCAGAACCGGGAGCTGTTTTTT. Encoded protein: CASSQNRELFF.

Ten or more counts support this clonotype. The rearrangement links TRBV4-3 to TRBJ2-1; perhaps TRBD2 as D (5 bases). Germline CDR1 is LGHNA and CDR2 is YSLEER. The ends were cut back, 1 base at V and 10 bases at J, with 5 bases in the middle. The CDR3 sequence is 11 residues long. The CDR3 sequence is CASSQGGEQFF. In nucleotides, the CDR3 is TGCGCCAGCAGCCAAGGAGGGGAGCAGTTCTTC.

This clonotype appeared many times. This chain joins TRBV24-1 and TRBJ1-2; D might be TRBD1 (5 bases). Germline assignment: CDR1 KGHDR and CDR2 SFDVKD. CDR3 size: 13 residues. V dropped 9 bases and J dropped 3 bases, with 13 bases sitting between them. CDR3 DNA: TGTGCCACCTCGCTGGGGGGAGACTATGGCTACACCTTC. This translates into CATSLGGDYGYTF.

This clonotype was detected only a few times. The chain has TRBV14 and TRBJ1-2; D is unclear. V was clipped by 2 bases and J by 6 bases, with 19 bases between them. The CDR3 is 16 amino acids. The germline V gene has CDR1 SGHDN and CDR2 FVKESK. The CDR3: CASSQLSLPLNHGYTF. The CDR3 DNA sequence: TGTGCCAGCAGCCAATTAAGCCTCCCGCTGAATCATGGCTACACCTTC. The full variable domain, with the rest looked up from reference TRBV14 and TRBJ1-2, is EAGVTQFPSHSVIEKGQTVTLRCDPISGHDNLYWYRRVMGKEIKFLLHFVKESKQDESGMPNNRFLAERTGGTYSTLKVQPAELEDSGVYFCASSQLSLPLNHGYTFGSGTRLTVV.

This clonotype was seen repeatedly, ten times or more. J is TRBJ2-7 and V is TRBV6-5, with TRBD2 matching 10 bases. Per germline, CDR1 MNHEY and CDR2 SVGAGI. The J segment lost 7 bases and the V segment lost 2 bases, leaving 5 bases of the junction unmatched. CDR3 length: 14 residues. Here the CDR3 reads CASSYVAGGGEQYF. The CDR3 nucleotides are TGTGCCAGCAGTTACGTAGCGGGGGGAGGAGAGCAGTACTTC.

This chain uses TRBV6-5 with TRBJ1-2, with a weak D call TRBD1 (6 bases). V was clipped by 2 bases and J by 3 bases, with 10 bases between them. The CDR3 has 14 amino acids. Germline V gene lookup returns CDR1 MNHEY and CDR2 SVGAGI. CDR3 bases: TGTGCCAGCAGTTACCGACAGGATGACTATGGCTACACCTTC. Translation gives CASSYRQDDYGYTF.

At least ten counts were recorded for this clonotype. The V gene is TRBV15, the J gene TRBJ1-1; D unresolved. The CDR3 is made up of 17 amino acids. V was clipped by 0 bases and J by 0 bases, with 14 bases between them. Germline assignment: CDR1 LNHNV and CDR2 YYDKDF (reference sequence). DNA of the CDR3: TGTGCCACCAGCAGAGAGCTGTCTGGATCGATGAACACTGAAGCTTTCTTT. It specifies CATSRELSGSMNTEAFF.

This clonotype was seen more than once but under ten times. V is TRBV6-5 and J is TRBJ2-5, with D perhaps matching TRBD2 (6 bases). The germline V and J ends were trimmed by 2 bases and 7 bases, with 8 bases remaining between them. This CDR3 is 12 amino acids long. CDR1 and CDR2 from the germline V gene are MNHEY and SVGAGI. The CDR3 protein is CASSYMGGTQYF. CDR3 DNA: TGTGCCAGCAGTTACATGGGGGGGACCCAGTACTTC.

A word on this clonotype: This may stem from a read error, because a much larger clone lies one nucleotide away. This chain connects TRBV27 to TRBJ1-1; D not resolved. Germline CDR1 MNHEY, CDR2 SMNVEV (reference sequence). Trimming took 4 bases from V and 7 from J, leaving 7 bases between them. This CDR3 contains 11 residues. CDR3 sequence (DNA): TGTGCCAGCAGTTATGGATATGAAGCTTTCTTT. Its translation is CASSYGYEAFF.

This clonotype was detected many times. The chain has TRBV4-2 and TRBJ1-2; D remains ambiguous. This CDR3 region has 14 residues. Germline V gene data show CDR1 as LGHNA and CDR2 as YNFKEQ. The V gene lost 0 bases and the J gene lost 7 bases, with 12 bases spanning the gap. The CDR3 region is CASSQEIGLGGYTF. The CDR3 region has the DNA TGTGCCAGCAGCCAAGAGATCGGGTTAGGTGGCTACACCTTC.

This clonotype showed up just a few times. The V gene is TRBV6-6, the J gene TRBJ2-5; possibly TRBD1 or TRBD2 for D (5 bases each). V lost 6 bases to trimming and J lost 1 base, with 9 bases between them. CDR3 length equals 13 residues. Germline assignment: CDR1 MNHNY and CDR2 SVGAGI (reference sequence). The CDR3 nucleotides are TGTGCCAGCAGCTGGGGGACCCAAGAGACCCAGTACTTC. Its protein product is CASSWGTQETQYF.

The table lists this clonotype with a few counts. The CDR3 DNA reads TGCAGTGCTAGGGGGGAGACAGATTACCAAGAGACCCAGTACTTC. Translated: CSARGETDYQETQYF. The V call is TRBV20-1, the J call TRBJ2-5; the D gene could be TRBD1 or TRBD2 (5 bases each). Germline V lookup: CDR1 DFQATT, CDR2 SNEGSKA (reference sequence). Trimming removed 3 bases at V and 0 bases at J, with 14 bases between. The CDR3 is made up of 15 amino acids.

This clonotype was counted a few times. A junction end diverges from the germline sequence, so it may reflect a read error. This chain joins TRBV15 and TRBJ2-7; D call uncertain. CDR1 is LNHNV, CDR2 YYDKDF, per germline (reference sequence). CDR3 length equals 14 residues. The CDR3 region is CATRRDPGSYEQYF. DNA of the CDR3: TGTGCCACCAGGAGAGATCCGGGCTCCTACGAGCAGTACTTC.

This chain connects TRBV20-1 to TRBJ2-5; 7 bases map to TRBD1. The CDR3 totals 15 residues. Trimming at V came to 1 base and at J to 4 bases, leaving 9 bases not matched to a gene. Germline CDR1 DFQATT, CDR2 SNEGSKA (reference sequence). The CDR3 is CSARGRQGFGETQYF. DNA for the CDR3: TGCAGTGCTAGAGGAAGACAGGGTTTCGGAGAGACCCAGTACTTC.

This clonotype was found many times. The gene calls are TRBV5-1 and TRBJ2-3, with 11 bases that match TRBD1. Germline V lookup: CDR1 SGHRS, CDR2 YFSETQ. The CDR3 runs 17 residues. V dropped 4 bases and J dropped 1; count of bases not matched to a gene: 8. The CDR3 nucleotides read TGCGCCAGCAGCAGGACAGGGGGCGATCCCCGCACAGATACGCAGTATTTT. Translation gives CASSRTGGDPRTDTQYF.